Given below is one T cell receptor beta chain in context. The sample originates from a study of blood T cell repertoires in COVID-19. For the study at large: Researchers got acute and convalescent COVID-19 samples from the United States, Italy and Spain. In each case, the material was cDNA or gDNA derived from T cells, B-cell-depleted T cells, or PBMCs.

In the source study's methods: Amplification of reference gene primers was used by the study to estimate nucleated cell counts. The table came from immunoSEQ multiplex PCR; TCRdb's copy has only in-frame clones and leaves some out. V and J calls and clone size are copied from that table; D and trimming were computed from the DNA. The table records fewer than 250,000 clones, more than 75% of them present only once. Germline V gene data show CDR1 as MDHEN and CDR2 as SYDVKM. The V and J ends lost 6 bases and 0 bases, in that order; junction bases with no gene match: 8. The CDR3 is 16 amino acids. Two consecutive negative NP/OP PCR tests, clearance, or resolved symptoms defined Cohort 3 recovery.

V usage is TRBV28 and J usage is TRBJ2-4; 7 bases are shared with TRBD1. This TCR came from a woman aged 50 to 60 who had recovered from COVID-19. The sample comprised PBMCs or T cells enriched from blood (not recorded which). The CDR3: CASSPRQGLAKNIQYF. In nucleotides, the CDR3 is TGTGCCAGCAGCCCGAGACAGGGCCTAGCCAAAAACATTCAGTACTTC.